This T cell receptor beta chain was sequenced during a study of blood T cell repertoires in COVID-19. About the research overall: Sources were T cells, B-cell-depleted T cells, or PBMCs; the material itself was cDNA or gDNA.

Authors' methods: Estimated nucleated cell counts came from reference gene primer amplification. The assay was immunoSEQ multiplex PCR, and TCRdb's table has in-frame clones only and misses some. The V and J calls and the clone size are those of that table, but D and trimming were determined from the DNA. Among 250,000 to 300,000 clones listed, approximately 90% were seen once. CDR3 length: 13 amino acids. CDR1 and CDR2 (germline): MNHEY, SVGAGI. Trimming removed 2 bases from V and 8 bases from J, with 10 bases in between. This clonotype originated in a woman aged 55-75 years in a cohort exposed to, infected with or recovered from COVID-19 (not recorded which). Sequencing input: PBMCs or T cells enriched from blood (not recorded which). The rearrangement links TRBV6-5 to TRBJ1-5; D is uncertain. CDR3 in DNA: TGTGCCAGCAGTTACGACGTCGGAGAGCCCCAGCATTTT. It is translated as CASSYDVGEPQHF.